Here is one T cell receptor (beta chain) with its context. What it binds is unknown. Germline V gene lookup returns CDR1 LGHNA and CDR2 YNFKEQ. This CDR3 comprises 12 residues. V was clipped by 3 bases and J by 10 bases, with 10 bases between them. These data originate in a study of blood T cells in healthy people across ages. Peripheral blood was drawn, ten milliliters per donor. Through a sample-barcoded 5' primer and a J-beta primer mix, a second PCR was run for roughly 6 to 11 cycles. A template-switch adaptor that had 12 random nucleotides put a tag on each cDNA molecule. TCRdb fed the 5' RACE reads into MiXCR, producing one record per CDR3 protein. Found here are around 750,000 distinct CDR3 sequences, 53% of them singletons; the top ten hold about two fifths. Findings and limits, study-wide: More naive CD4+ cells and higher diversity were found in long-lived than in aged donors. Not knowing donor CMV status may have confounded expanded clonotype changes.

Sequenced: blood. The sequence was obtained from a man at least 80 years old in good health. The chain uses TRBV4-2 and TRBJ2-1; unclear D gene. The DNA for the CDR3 is TGTGCCAGCAGCCACCTTCCCGGAGAGCAGTTCTTC. It specifies CASSHLPGEQFF.